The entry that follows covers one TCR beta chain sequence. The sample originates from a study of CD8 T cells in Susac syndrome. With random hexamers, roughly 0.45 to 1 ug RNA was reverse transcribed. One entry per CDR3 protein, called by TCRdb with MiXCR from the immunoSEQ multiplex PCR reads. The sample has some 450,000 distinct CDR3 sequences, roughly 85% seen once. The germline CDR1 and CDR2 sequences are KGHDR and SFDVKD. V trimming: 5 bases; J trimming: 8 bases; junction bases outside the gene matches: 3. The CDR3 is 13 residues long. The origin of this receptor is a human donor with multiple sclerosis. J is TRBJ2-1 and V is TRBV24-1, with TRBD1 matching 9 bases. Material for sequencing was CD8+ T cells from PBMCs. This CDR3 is CATSGDRVDEQFF. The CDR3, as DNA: TGTGCCACCAGTGGGGACAGGGTGGATGAGCAGTTCTTC.